The rows below give T cell receptor beta chains drawn from one sample of a study of blood T cell repertoires in COVID-19. Assay: immunoSEQ multiplex PCR; the TCRdb copy retains only in-frame clones and omits some. This sample yields approximately 240,000 clones, of which around nine tenths are seen a single time; less than 2.5% belongs to the top ten. What was sequenced was PBMCs or T cells enriched from blood (not recorded which). These receptors originate from a woman aged 18-30 years who had recovered from COVID-19. CDR3s include the opening cysteine and the closing phenylalanine or tryptophan. The D gene is left open where the match is weak. The listing skips clone size in some rows; elsewhere it reads once, few, many or a size class.

TRBJ1-1 TRBV28 NA NA TGTGCCAGCACCCCCCGGGGGGTTCGCACTGAAGCTTTCTTT CASTPRGVRTEAFF
TRBJ1-6 TRBV28 NA NA TGTGCCAGCAAGGGCGGGGGAAGTAGATCACCCCTCCACTTT CASKGGGSRSPLHF
TRBJ2-3 TRBV28 NA TRBD2 TGTGCCAGCAGTTTAGGAGCTAGCGGCCTCCCAAATACGCAGTATTTT CASSLGASGLPNTQYF
TRBJ1-1 TRBV11-2 NA NA TGTGCCAGCAGCCATGGGCCTGAAGCTTTCTTT CASSHGPEAFF
TRBJ2-3 TRBV10-3 once NA TGTGCCATCAGTGATGATCAGGGGGGAAGGGATACGCAGTATTTT CAISDDQGGRDTQYF
TRBJ1-4 TRBV9 NA NA TGTGCCAGCAGCGTAGCGGCGGATAATGAAAAACTGTTTTTT CASSVAADNEKLFF
TRBJ2-1 TRBV3-1/TRBV3-2 NA NA TGTGCCAGCAGCCAAACAGCGGGCGTCTACAATGAGCAGTTCTTC CASSQTAGVYNEQFF
TRBJ2-7 TRBV7-2 NA NA TGTGCCAGCAGCTGGGACTTTTCCTACGAGCAGTACTTC CASSWDFSYEQYF
TRBJ1-5 TRBV7-2 NA TRBD1 TGTGCCAGCAGCTTTAACAGGGGTCCGGGGCAGCCCCAGCATTTT CASSFNRGPGQPQHF
TRBJ1-2 TRBV29-1 NA NA TGCAGCGTTGAGTCCAGGGCTGGCTACACCTTC CSVESRAGYTF
TRBJ2-5 TRBV5-4 NA TRBD2 TGTGCCAGCAGCTTGGTAACTAGCGTCGAGACCCAGTACTTC CASSLVTSVETQYF
TRBJ2-7 TRBV11-2 NA NA TGTGCCAGCAGCTTAGATTCCCATCAGGGTTACGAGCAGTACTTC CASSLDSHQGYEQYF
TRBJ1-5 TRBV12-3/TRBV12-4 NA NA TGTGCCAGCAGTTTCCAGGACAATCAGCCCCAGCATTTT CASSFQDNQPQHF
TRBJ2-1 TRBV2 NA TRBD2 TGTGCCAGCAGTAGAGCGGGAGCTTACAATGAGCAGTTCTTC CASSRAGAYNEQFF
TRBJ2-1 TRBV4-1 NA TRBD2 TGCGCCAGCAGCCATGCTAGCGGGAGGGCCGCAAACGAGCAGTTCTTC CASSHASGRAANEQFF
TRBJ2-5 TRBV5-1 NA NA TGCGCCAGCAGCTTGCGACCATCGGGGGAGACCCAGTACTTC CASSLRPSGETQYF
TRBJ1-1 TRBV4-2 few NA TGTGCCAGCAGCCAAGACCGGAACACTGAAGCTTTCTTT CASSQDRNTEAFF
TRBJ2-5 TRBV4-2 NA TRBD1 TGTGCCAGCAGCCAAGTAGCACAGGGGGCGCGAGAGACCCAGTACTTC CASSQVAQGARETQYF
TRBJ2-3 TRBV5-6 NA TRBD1 TGTGCCAGCAGCCATTACAGGGGGCGCGCAGATACGCAGTATTTT CASSHYRGRADTQYF
TRBJ1-6 TRBV18 NA TRBD1 TGTGCCAGCTCACCGGACAGGAATTCACCCCTCCACTTT CASSPDRNSPLHF
TRBJ1-1 TRBV11-3 NA NA TGTGCCAGCAGCTCCCAGTGGGAGGACACTGAAGCTTTCTTT CASSSQWEDTEAFF
TRBJ2-5 TRBV7-7 NA TRBD1 TGTGCTAGCAGCTTCGACAGGGGTGGAGGAGAGACCCAGTACTTC CASSFDRGGGETQYF
TRBJ2-7 TRBV7-9 NA TRBD2 TGTGCCAGCAGCTTAGTCGCGGGAGGTGACAACGAGCAGTACTTC CASSLVAGGDNEQYF
TRBJ2-1 TRBV19 NA NA TGTGCCAGTAGTAGGAAGACAGGGGCCGGGACTACCAATGAGCAGTTCTTC CASSRKTGAGTTNEQFF
TRBJ2-3 TRBV28 NA TRBD1 TGTGCCAGCAGTTCACAGGGGGGTTCAGATACGCAGTATTTT CASSSQGGSDTQYF
TRBJ1-6 TRBV28 once TRBD1 TGTGCCAGCAGAAGCAACAGGGGGCTTAGCTATAATTCACCCCTCCACTTT CASRSNRGLSYNSPLHF
TRBJ2-5 TRBV27 NA NA TGTGCCAGCAGTTCCCGTGGAGGTATAAGGACCCAGTACTTC CASSSRGGIRTQYF
TRBJ2-1 TRBV7-2 NA NA TGTGCCAGCAGCGCAGGTGTTTACAATGAGCAGTTCTTC CASSAGVYNEQFF
TRBJ2-7 TRBV6-5 NA TRBD2 TGTGCCAGCAGTTACACTAGCGGGAGCTTCTACGAGCAGTACTTC CASSYTSGSFYEQYF
TRBJ2-7 TRBV12-3/TRBV12-4 few NA TGTGCCAGCAGTTACCAGGGACACTACGAGCAGTACTTC CASSYQGHYEQYF
TRBJ1-1 TRBV6-1 NA NA TGTGCCAGCAGTGAATGGGGTTGGGGGGAAAACACTGAAGCTTTCTTT CASSEWGWGENTEAFF
TRBJ2-2 TRBV5-1 NA TRBD1 TGCGCCAGCAGCGGGGGACAGACGTTTGGGGAGCTGTTTTTT CASSGGQTFGELFF
TRBJ1-1 TRBV12-3/TRBV12-4 NA NA TGTGCCAGCATCAGGACACTCAACACTGAAGCTTTCTTT CASIRTLNTEAFF
TRBJ1-2 TRBV18 few TRBD1 TGTGCCAGCTCACCGCGACAGGGGGCGTATGGCTACACCTTC CASSPRQGAYGYTF
TRBJ2-7 TRBV27 NA TRBD2 TGTGCCAGCAGTTTCGCCGGGACTAGTTACCTCGAGCAGTACTTC CASSFAGTSYLEQYF